The sequence of this T cell receptor (beta chain) was determined in a study of T cell responses to AZD1222 COVID-19 vaccine (dated by TCRdb to the early 2020s). Broadly, across the study: TCR sequencing was performed for fewer than 250 trial participants, of whom around 200 were given two doses of AZD1222 and about 25 were given two doses of MenACWY control vaccine. Trial participants were enrolled by age into 18-55, 56-69 and 70-plus year subgroups, with roughly 160, 29 and 62 TCR-sequenced participants respectively. Beyond this particular receptor, the publication reports: Nearly half of unique spike-specific TCRs reportedly recognized epitopes outside regions mutated in the B.1.351 and B.1.1.7 variants. Conclusions about previously exposed vaccinees are limited, since just five or six AZD1222 recipients were seropositive for SARS-CoV-2 at baseline. The 56-69-year group was small, and its depth increase did not reach significance, likely because of low power. After two AZD1222 doses, both the breadth and the depth of spike-specific TCRs were significantly higher than at day 0 and than in MenACWY recipients. CD4 TCRs associated with the vaccine covered the entire spike protein, and the dominant responses were in regions 160-218 and 743-854. Because no samples from the day 14 peak response were available, repertoires could be characterized only after the peak T cell response. Participants were mostly white British and included more females than males, and it was suggested by the authors that clonal diversity may have been underestimated.

Of note for this clone: The antigen it binds to is not known. An end of the junction does not agree with germline; a read error may underlie this.

In the paper's terms, the time point label means: about 28 days (+/-7) after the second vaccine dose. AZD1222 recipients with second doses at about 4 weeks or about 12 weeks were pooled, because spike-specific TCR depth and breadth did not differ between schedules. Vaccinee samples came from UK trials COV001 and COV002, including a single-blind randomized controlled phase 2/3 trial of AZD1222 (ChAdOx1 nCoV-19) in healthy adults. Trial participant PBMC samples were collected at day 0 and day 28 after the second dose for TCRbeta chain sequencing. The CDR3 regions of human TCRbeta chains were subjected to immunosequencing. The study's own analysis went as follows. TCRs in the repertoires were matched against a reference library of SARS-CoV-2-specific TCRs that had been generated with the MIRA antigen-specificity platform. Breadth meant the fraction of unique TCRs that were SARS-CoV-2-associated, whereas depth meant the fraction of total T cells that were SARS-CoV-2-associated. Using the MIRA data, every spike-specific TCR was mapped to the spike region that the TCR reacted to and assigned to either a CD4 or a CD8 class. Log10-transformed breadth and depth values were compared by one-way ANOVA with Sidak's multiple comparisons tests. TCRdb holds this immuneACCESS table with in-frame rearrangements only. Some clones are missing; in checked studies, unresolved V genes explain under half, and the rest has no known cause. The DNA gave D and trimming, while V, J and clone size come from that table. This sample lists about 110,000 clones; approximately 94% were detected once. The top ten clonotypes cover 2.9% of the sample.

The sample in question was peripheral blood, obtained 28 days after the second AZD1222 dose. This receptor was obtained from an adult who received the AZD1222 COVID-19 vaccine.

The CDR3: CASTLLSGTDSIF. The nucleotides are TGTGCCAGCACCCTCCTAAGTGGGACAGACTCAATCTTC. The chain links TRBV28 with TRBJ1-2, and 7 bases in between align with TRBD1. Taken from the germline V gene, the CDR1 and CDR2 loops are MDHEN and SYDVKM. CDR3 length: 13 amino acids, cysteine to phenylalanine. Here the CDR3 DNA is all that survives: 39 bases in frame from base 1.